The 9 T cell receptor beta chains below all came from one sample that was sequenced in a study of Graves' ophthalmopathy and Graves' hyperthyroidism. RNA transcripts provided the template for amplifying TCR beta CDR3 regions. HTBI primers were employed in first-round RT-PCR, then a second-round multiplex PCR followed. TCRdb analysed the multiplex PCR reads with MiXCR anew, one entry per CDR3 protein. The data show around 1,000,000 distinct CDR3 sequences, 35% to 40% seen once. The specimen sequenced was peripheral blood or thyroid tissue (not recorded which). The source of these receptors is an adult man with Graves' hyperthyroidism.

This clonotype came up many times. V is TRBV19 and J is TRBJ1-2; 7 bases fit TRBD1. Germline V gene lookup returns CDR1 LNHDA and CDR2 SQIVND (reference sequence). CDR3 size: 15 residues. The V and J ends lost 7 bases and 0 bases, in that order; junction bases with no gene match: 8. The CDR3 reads CASMGSGQSNYGYTF. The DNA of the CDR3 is TGTGCCAGTATGGGATCGGGACAGTCTAACTATGGCTACACCTTC. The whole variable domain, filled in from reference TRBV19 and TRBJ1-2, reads DGGITQSPKYLFRKEGQNVTLSCEQNLNHDAMYWYRQDPGQGLRLIYYSQIVNDFQKGDIAEGYSVSREKKESFPLTVTSAQKNPTAFYLCASMGSGQSNYGYTFGSGTRLTVV.

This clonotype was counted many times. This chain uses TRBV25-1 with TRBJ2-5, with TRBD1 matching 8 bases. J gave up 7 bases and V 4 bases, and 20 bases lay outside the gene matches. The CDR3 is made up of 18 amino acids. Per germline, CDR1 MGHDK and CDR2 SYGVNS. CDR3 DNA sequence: TGTGCCAGCAGTGGTCAGGGGGCACCCCAGGTGCCAAGAGTGACCCAGTACTTC. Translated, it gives CASSGQGAPQVPRVTQYF.

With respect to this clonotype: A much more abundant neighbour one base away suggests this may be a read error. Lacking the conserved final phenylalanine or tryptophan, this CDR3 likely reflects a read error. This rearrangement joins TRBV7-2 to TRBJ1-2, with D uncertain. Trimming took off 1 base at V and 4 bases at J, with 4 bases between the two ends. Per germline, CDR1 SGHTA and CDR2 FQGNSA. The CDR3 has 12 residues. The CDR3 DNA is TGTGCCAGCAGCTTAGGGATCTATGGCTACACCCTC. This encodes CASSLGIYGYTL.

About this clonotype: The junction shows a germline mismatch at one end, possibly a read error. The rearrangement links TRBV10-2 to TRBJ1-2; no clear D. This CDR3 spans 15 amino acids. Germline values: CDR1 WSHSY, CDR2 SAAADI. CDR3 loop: CASSSSDTFSYGYTF. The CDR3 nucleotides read TGTGCCAGCAGTTCGTCCGACACTTTCTCCTATGGCTACACCTTC.

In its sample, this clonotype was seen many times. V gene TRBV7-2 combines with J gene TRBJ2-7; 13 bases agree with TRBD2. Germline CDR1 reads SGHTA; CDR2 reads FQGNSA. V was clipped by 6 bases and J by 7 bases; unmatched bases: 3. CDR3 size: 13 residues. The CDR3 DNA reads TGTGCCAGCAGAGGACTAGCGGGAGTTGAGCAGTACTTC. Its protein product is CASRGLAGVEQYF.

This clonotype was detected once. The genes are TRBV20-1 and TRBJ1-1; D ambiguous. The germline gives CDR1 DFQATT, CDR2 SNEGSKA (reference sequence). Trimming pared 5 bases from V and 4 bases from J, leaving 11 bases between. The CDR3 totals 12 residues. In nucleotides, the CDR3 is TGCAGTGCTTCTACCCCGACCACTGAAGCTTTCTTT. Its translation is CSASTPTTEAFF.

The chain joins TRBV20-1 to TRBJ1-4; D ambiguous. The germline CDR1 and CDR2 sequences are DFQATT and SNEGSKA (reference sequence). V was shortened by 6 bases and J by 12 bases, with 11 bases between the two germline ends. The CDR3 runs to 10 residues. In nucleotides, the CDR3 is TGCAGTGCACGGCGGGAGCAACTGTTTTTT. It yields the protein CSARREQLFF.

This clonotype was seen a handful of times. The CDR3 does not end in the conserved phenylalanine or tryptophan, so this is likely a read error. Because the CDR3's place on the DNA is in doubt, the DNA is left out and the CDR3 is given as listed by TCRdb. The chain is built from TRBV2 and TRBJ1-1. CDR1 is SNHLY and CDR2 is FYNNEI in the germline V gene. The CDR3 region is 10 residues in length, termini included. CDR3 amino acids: CASSEMVANY.

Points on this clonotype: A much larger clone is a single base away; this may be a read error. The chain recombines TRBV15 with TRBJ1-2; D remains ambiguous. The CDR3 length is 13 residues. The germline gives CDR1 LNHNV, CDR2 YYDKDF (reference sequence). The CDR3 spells CAISRIPTSGYTF. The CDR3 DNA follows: TGTGCCATCAGCAGAATACCGACTAGCGGCTACACCTTC.